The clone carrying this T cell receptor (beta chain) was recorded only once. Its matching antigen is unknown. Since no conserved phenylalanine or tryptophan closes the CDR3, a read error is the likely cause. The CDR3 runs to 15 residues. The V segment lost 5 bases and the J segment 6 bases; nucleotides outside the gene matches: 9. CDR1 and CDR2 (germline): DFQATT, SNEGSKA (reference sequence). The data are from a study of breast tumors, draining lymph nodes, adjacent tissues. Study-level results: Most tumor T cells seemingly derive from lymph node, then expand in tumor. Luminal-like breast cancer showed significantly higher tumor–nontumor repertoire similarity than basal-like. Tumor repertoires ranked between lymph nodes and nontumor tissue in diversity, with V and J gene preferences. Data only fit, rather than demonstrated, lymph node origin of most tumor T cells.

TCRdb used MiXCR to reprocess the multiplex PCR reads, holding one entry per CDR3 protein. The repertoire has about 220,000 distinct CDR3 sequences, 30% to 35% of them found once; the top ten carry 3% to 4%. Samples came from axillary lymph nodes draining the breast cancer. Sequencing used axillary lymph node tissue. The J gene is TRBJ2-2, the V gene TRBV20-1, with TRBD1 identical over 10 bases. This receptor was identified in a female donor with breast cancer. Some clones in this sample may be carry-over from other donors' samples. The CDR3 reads CSAGDRGRGAGELFS. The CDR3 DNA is TGCAGTGCTGGCGACAGGGGGCGAGGTGCCGGGGAGCTGTTTTCT.